Listed below are T cell receptor beta chains from one sample, sequenced in a study of T cells after yellow fever vaccination. Each CDR3 protein gets one entry after TCRdb re-called the 5' RACE reads with MiXCR. The sample lists 50,000 to 75,000 distinct CDR3 sequences, around 6.9% seen once, with around 44% in the top ten. Material: CD8+ T cells sorted from PBMCs, obtained on the day of the first yellow fever vaccination. The receptors were gathered from a man aged 18 to 29 who received the YFV17D yellow fever vaccine. Both conserved end residues are part of each CDR3. D genes are given only for firm matches. Size tells how often a clone was seen (once, few, many) or the class of an expanded clone, and some rows leave it out.

DNA: TGCAGCGTTGAAGATGCGAGGGAGGTAAAGGAGACCCAGTACTTC
CDR3: CSVEDAREVKETQYF
J: TRBJ2-5
V: TRBV29-1
D: .
size: .

DNA: TGTGCCAGCAGCCCCCGACTAGCGGGGGGGCCAGCCTACGAGCAGTACTTC
CDR3: CASSPRLAGGPAYEQYF
J: TRBJ2-7
V: TRBV9
D: TRBD2
size: few

DNA: TGTGCCAGCAGCTTATTCGACAGGGGGCGAGAGACCCAGTACTTC
CDR3: CASSLFDRGRETQYF
J: TRBJ2-5
V: TRBV7-2
D: TRBD1
size: .

DNA: TGCGCCAGCAGCCAAGAAGGCGGGGGAGAGGAGACCCAGTACTTC
CDR3: CASSQEGGGEETQYF
J: TRBJ2-5
V: TRBV4-3
D: TRBD2
size: few

DNA: TGTGCCAGCAGCTTCGGACAGGTGAACACTGAAGCTTTCTTT
CDR3: CASSFGQVNTEAFF
J: TRBJ1-1
V: TRBV5-5
D: TRBD1
size: few

DNA: TGCAGCGTCGAGAGAGCGGGGTCCGGAGATACGCAGTATTTT
CDR3: CSVERAGSGDTQYF
J: TRBJ2-3
V: TRBV29-1
D: TRBD2
size: many

DNA: TGTGCCAGCAGCCCAGGGACTACTTTCTACGAGCAGTACTTC
CDR3: CASSPGTTFYEQYF
J: TRBJ2-7
V: TRBV7-6
D: TRBD2
size: .

DNA: TGTGCCAGCAGTTACTCTTCTCCAAATGAGCAGTTCTTC
CDR3: CASSYSSPNEQFF
J: TRBJ2-1
V: TRBV6-2/TRBV6-3
D: .
size: few

DNA: TGCGCCAGCAGCCATGGGGCCGGGACTGCTTACGAGCAGTACTTC
CDR3: CASSHGAGTAYEQYF
J: TRBJ2-7
V: TRBV4-1
D: .
size: few

DNA: TGTGCCAGCAGCCATCCAGGGGGCAATCAGCCCCAGCATTTT
CDR3: CASSHPGGNQPQHF
J: TRBJ1-5
V: TRBV5-8
D: .
size: many

DNA: TGTGCCTGGAGTGTACCCGGGACTGAAGCTTTCTTT
CDR3: CAWSVPGTEAFF
J: TRBJ1-1
V: TRBV30
D: .
size: few

DNA: TGTGCCAGCAGCCCAATACCGTGGAGCAATCAGCCCCAGCATTTT
CDR3: CASSPIPWSNQPQHF
J: TRBJ1-5
V: TRBV7-2
D: .
size: few

DNA: TGCGCCAGCAGCCTTTGGACCATGAACACTGAAGCTTTCTTT
CDR3: CASSLWTMNTEAFF
J: TRBJ1-1
V: TRBV4-1
D: .
size: many

DNA: TGCAGTGTAACAAGAGCGGGGATCGACTACAATGAGCAGTTCTTC
CDR3: CSVTRAGIDYNEQFF
J: TRBJ2-1
V: TRBV20-1
D: TRBD2
size: .

DNA: TGTGCCAGCCTATTTGGGCCAGGGGCCAACGTCCTGACTTTC
CDR3: CASLFGPGANVLTF
J: TRBJ2-6
V: TRBV5-4
D: .
size: many

DNA: TGTGCCAGCAGACAAAGTATTAGCAATCAGCCCCAGCATTTT
CDR3: CASRQSISNQPQHF
J: TRBJ1-5
V: TRBV12-3/TRBV12-4
D: .
size: .

DNA: TGCGCCAGCAGCTTGGAACAGGGGGAGACCCAGTACTTC
CDR3: CASSLEQGETQYF
J: TRBJ2-5
V: TRBV5-1
D: TRBD1
size: many

DNA: TGTGCCAGCAGCTCAAAACACGTAGCCCTTTCTAGTGGCTACACCTTC
CDR3: CASSSKHVALSSGYTF
J: TRBJ1-2
V: TRBV7-9
D: .
size: few

DNA: TGTGCCAGCAGCCGGACAGGCGCCAATCAGCCCCAGCATTTT
CDR3: CASSRTGANQPQHF
J: TRBJ1-5
V: TRBV3-1
D: TRBD1
size: .

DNA: TGCAGTGCTAGAGACCGGACGGACAACTATGGCTACACCTTC
CDR3: CSARDRTDNYGYTF
J: TRBJ1-2
V: TRBV20-1
D: .
size: many

DNA: TGCGCCAGCAGTTGGGGAAGAGGTGAAAAACTGTTTTTT
CDR3: CASSWGRGEKLFF
J: TRBJ1-4
V: TRBV5-1
D: .
size: .

DNA: TGTGCCAGCAGCACCTCCGGGGGCCCGATGGAGCAGTACTTC
CDR3: CASSTSGGPMEQYF
J: TRBJ2-7
V: TRBV13
D: .
size: many

DNA: TGTGCCAGCTCGGGCAGGGCCACCGGGGAGCTGTTTTTT
CDR3: CASSGRATGELFF
J: TRBJ2-2
V: TRBV6-1
D: .
size: many

DNA: TGTGCCAGCAGTTTTACCCAGGGGTGGACTGAAGCTTTCTTT
CDR3: CASSFTQGWTEAFF
J: TRBJ1-1
V: TRBV27
D: .
size: .

DNA: TGCGCCAGCAGCCAGTGGAGCGAGGGGGGCGGCTACAATGAGCAGTTCTTC
CDR3: CASSQWSEGGGYNEQFF
J: TRBJ2-1
V: TRBV4-1
D: .
size: few

DNA: TGTGCCACCAGCAGAGTAGGGTATAGGGCCCCAGAGACCCAGTACTTC
CDR3: CATSRVGYRAPETQYF
J: TRBJ2-5
V: TRBV15
D: .
size: many

DNA: TGCAGTGCTAGAAAGTCGGGTACGCAGTATTTT
CDR3: CSARKSGTQYF
J: TRBJ2-3
V: TRBV20-1
D: .
size: many

DNA: TGTGCCAGCAGTTTTCTTCCCTCGACTGCTGGGGCCAACGTCCTGACTTTC
CDR3: CASSFLPSTAGANVLTF
J: TRBJ2-6
V: TRBV12-3/TRBV12-4
D: .
size: .

DNA: TGCGCCAGCAGCTCGGGACAGGGTTTAAGCTCCTACGAGCAGTACTTC
CDR3: CASSSGQGLSSYEQYF
J: TRBJ2-7
V: TRBV5-1
D: TRBD1
size: many

DNA: TGTGCCAGCAGTAGGGGACAGGGTCTCACTGAAGCTTTCTTT
CDR3: CASSRGQGLTEAFF
J: TRBJ1-1
V: TRBV27
D: TRBD1
size: .

DNA: TGTGCCAGCAGTCCCGGGACAGGGGGCTACGAGCAGTACTTC
CDR3: CASSPGTGGYEQYF
J: TRBJ2-7
V: TRBV27
D: TRBD1
size: many

DNA: TGTGCCACCAGTGACCCAACCCCCCGGGACGGTAGCCGCACAGATACGCAGTATTTT
CDR3: CATSDPTPRDGSRTDTQYF
J: TRBJ2-3
V: TRBV24-1
D: .
size: many

DNA: TGTGCCAGCAGCCCCGGCTGGGCCGAGACCCAGTACTTC
CDR3: CASSPGWAETQYF
J: TRBJ2-5
V: TRBV4-2
D: .
size: .

DNA: TGTGCCAGCAGAATCTTATACCCAGGGTTGGCGCGGGAGACCCAGTACTTC
CDR3: CASRILYPGLARETQYF
J: TRBJ2-5
V: TRBV2
D: .
size: few

DNA: TGTGCCTGCAGACCTAGGGGACGTAGCACCGGGGAGCTGTTTTTT
CDR3: CACRPRGRSTGELFF
J: TRBJ2-2
V: TRBV3-1
D: .
size: once

DNA: TGTGCCAGCGGAAGTGTCTATGGCTACACCTTC
CDR3: CASGSVYGYTF
J: TRBJ1-2
V: TRBV7-9
D: .
size: few

DNA: TGTGCCAGCGGGTCTGTGGGGGGGCGGGACACAGATACGCAGTATTTT
CDR3: CASGSVGGRDTDTQYF
J: TRBJ2-3
V: TRBV6-5
D: .
size: many

DNA: TGTGCCAGCAGACCGACGGGCTCCAGCTACGAGCAGTACTTC
CDR3: CASRPTGSSYEQYF
J: TRBJ2-7
V: TRBV12-3/TRBV12-4
D: .
size: .

DNA: TGCGCCAGCAGCGTCGGCCCCACCTATGGCTACACCTTC
CDR3: CASSVGPTYGYTF
J: TRBJ1-2
V: TRBV5-1
D: .
size: many

DNA: TGTGCCAGCAGCTTGGGAACCTACAATGAGCAGTTCTTC
CDR3: CASSLGTYNEQFF
J: TRBJ2-1
V: TRBV7-8
D: .
size: many

DNA: TGTGCCAGCAGCTTTCATGGACAGAAGTACCAAGAGACCCAGTACTTC
CDR3: CASSFHGQKYQETQYF
J: TRBJ2-5
V: TRBV7-9
D: .
size: few

DNA: TGTGCCAGCAGCCAAAGCTCAGACACTGAAGCTTTCTTT
CDR3: CASSQSSDTEAFF
J: TRBJ1-1
V: TRBV3-1
D: .
size: many

DNA: TGCGCCAGCAGCTTGTTGGAGCGGGCAGCCAATGAGCAGTTCTTC
CDR3: CASSLLERAANEQFF
J: TRBJ2-1
V: TRBV5-1
D: .
size: .

DNA: TGTGTCGTGGGCCCGCTAGCGGTGAACACCGGGGAGCTGTTTTTT
CDR3: CVVGPLAVNTGELFF
J: TRBJ2-2
V: TRBV6-1
D: TRBD2
size: few

DNA: TGTGCCACCAGCAGAGAAGGACAGGGGGGTGAAAAACTGTTTTTT
CDR3: CATSREGQGGEKLFF
J: TRBJ1-4
V: TRBV15
D: TRBD1
size: few

DNA: TGTGCCAGCAGTCCCCAACGGTCGGGTCTGGAAGCTTTCTTT
CDR3: CASSPQRSGLEAFF
J: TRBJ1-1
V: TRBV12-3/TRBV12-4
D: .
size: .

DNA: TGTGCCAGCAGCTTAGGCCGATACGAGCAGTACTTC
CDR3: CASSLGRYEQYF
J: TRBJ2-7
V: TRBV13
D: .
size: few

DNA: TGTGCCAGCAGCTTCAAGGCGGATATGTCCTACGAGCAGTACTTC
CDR3: CASSFKADMSYEQYF
J: TRBJ2-7
V: TRBV5-6
D: .
size: few